The clone carrying this T cell receptor (beta chain) was detected many times. These data are taken from a study of HIV-infected children after antiretroviral therapy interruption. Treatment in this sample: PENTA 11 planned treatment interruption arm or continuous ART arm. RNA-based 3' RACE libraries used unique molecular identifiers. TCRdb reprocessed the 3' RACE reads with MiXCR, giving one entry per CDR3 protein. There are about 7,500 distinct CDR3 sequences in the sample; around a sixth occur only once, and approximately 14% lies in the top ten. The TCR sequence derives from a pool of human donors with HIV. The sample was CD45RO+ CD8+ T cells from PBMCs, pooled from several time points, taken from a donor given antiretroviral therapy, either interrupted or continuous. Subset in this sample: memory CD8+ CD45RO+ CD45RA- T cells.

DNA for the CDR3: TGTGCCAGCAGCGTAGAGTGGAATACGGGGGAGCAGTACTTC. This gives the protein CASSVEWNTGEQYF. V is TRBV9 and J is TRBJ2-7, with D possibly TRBD2 on 5 matching bases. V was clipped by 0 bases and J by 7 bases, with 14 bases between them. Germline CDR1 is SGDLS and CDR2 is YYNGEE. This CDR3 region has 14 residues.